This T cell receptor beta chain originates from a study of pediatric ulcerative colitis (dated by TCRdb to the late 2010s). At the level of the whole study: About seven ulcerative colitis patients had pancolitis and two had left-sided colitis, with histology consistent with ulcerative colitis in all. From about ten newly diagnosed, treatment-naive pediatric ulcerative colitis patients and four non-IBD control children, paired blood and rectal samples were collected. By Pediatric Ulcerative Colitis Activity Index, a couple of patients had mild disease, several had moderate disease and three had acute severe colitis. Study-level results and caveats: Because repertoires came from total lymphocyte DNA, patterns in rare subsets such as regulatory T cells may not be reflected. Only four individuals were included in the healthy control group, which was small. Two rectal CDR3 clonotypes were detected in all ulcerative colitis patients and were not detected in any of the controls. T cells from blood may have been included in the rectal pinch biopsies, particularly in patients with overt colitis. Clonal overlap between a subject's own blood and rectum was significantly greater in ulcerative colitis patients than in controls, which suggests more T cell trafficking to inflamed tissue. Controls, mild-moderate and acute severe colitis patients were separated by rectal repertoire features, and reduced rectal diversity due to clonal expansions was observed in acute severe colitis. A couple of patients' blood samples yielded substantially fewer templates for technical reasons and were excluded from blood-rectal overlap analysis.

Through the immunoSEQ TRB Survey service, multiplex V and J primers were used to amplify rearranged CDR3 beta regions from genomic DNA. To keep sequencing depth equal across samples, survey-level depth of up to 500,000 reads per sample was applied. Libraries were purified and pooled, and sequencing was performed on Illumina technology. In the paper's pipeline: Productive clonality, sample overlap, pairwise scatters, CDR3 beta length, V/D/J gene usage and productiveness were assessed with immunoSEQ online tools. Alongside Shannon and Simpson indices, calculated diversity was computed as the number of unique rearrangements divided by total templates, multiplied by 100. For principal component analysis, Z-score normalized data were analyzed with the R prcomp function and the ggbiplot package. Morisita's index was used to quantify blood-rectal clonal overlap within each subject. TCRdb stores this immuneACCESS table with in-frame sequences only. Part of the clones is absent; in the studies checked, under half of the shortfall reflects unresolved V genes, and no reason is known for the rest. For V, J and clone size, that table is used; D and trimming come from the DNA. The sample contains about 37,000 clones, roughly 82% of them found a single time. Of the sample, 8% to 9.5% falls within the top ten clones.

On this clone itself: Its antigen is still unknown. The record has no base qualities; no much larger clone is one base away.

During colonoscopy, one to two pinch biopsies were obtained from the rectum for research purposes. Ulcerative colitis patients had received no immunosuppressive medication before the diagnostic colonoscopy. Rectal biopsies were digested with proteinase K before DNA isolation. The Wizard kit (Promega) was used to extract genomic DNA from blood and intestinal samples. From the cysteine up to the phenylalanine, the CDR3 has a length of 15 residues. Only the CDR3 DNA stays, 45 bases, in frame from base 1. V and J are trimmed by 4 bases and 7 bases, and the gene matches miss 11 bases of the junction. CDR1 and CDR2, per the germline V gene, are MNHNS and SASEGT.

This TCR was sampled from a boy aged 5-17 years with severe ulcerative colitis. The sequence links TRBV6-1 to TRBJ2-7; 9 nucleotides in the junction match TRBD1. The sequencing sample was made of gut tissue. The CDR3 has the sequence CASSGAGTGIEEQYF. The nucleotide sequence is given as TGTGCCAGCAGTGGGGCCGGGACAGGGATAGAGGAGCAGTACTTC.